The 8 T cell receptor beta chains listed next were all sequenced from one sample in a study of cytomegalovirus exposure and HLA in healthy donors. PCR used 60 Vbeta primers and 13 Jbeta primers. TCRdb's copy holds only in-frame clones and misses some; the assay was immunoSEQ multiplex PCR. The sample contains around 190,000 clones, around 77% of which appear only once. Source material: PBMCs. These receptors all stem from a man aged 25 to 40 in good health and CMV-seronegative.

The V gene is TRBV11-2, the J gene TRBJ1-1, with 7 bases lining up with TRBD1. The germline CDR1 and CDR2 sequences are SGHAT and FQNNGV. The CDR3 spans 15 residues. Trimming cost V 4 bases and J 0 bases; bases outside gene matches: 5. The CDR3 DNA sequence: TGTGCCAGCAGCTCCTACAGGGGTATGAACACTGAAGCTTTCTTT. This encodes CASSSYRGMNTEAFF.

This clone has a handful of counts. This rearrangement joins TRBV27 to TRBJ1-5, with TRBD1 matching 9 bases. The CDR3 runs 13 residues. The germline gives CDR1 MNHEY, CDR2 SMNVEV (reference sequence). The V segment lost 4 bases and the J segment 6 bases; nucleotides outside the gene matches: 1. This CDR3 is CASSWDRAQPQHF. The CDR3 nucleotides read TGTGCCAGCAGTTGGGACAGGGCTCAGCCCCAGCATTTT.

This rearrangement joins TRBV7-9 to TRBJ2-1, with a possible D match to TRBD2 (6 bases). V lost 5 bases to trimming and J lost 3 bases, with 11 bases between them. CDR1 and CDR2 (germline): SEHNR, FQNEAQ (reference sequence). The CDR3 spans 14 residues. The CDR3 DNA reads as TGTGCCAGCAGCCTGTTGCGGGGCTACAATGAGCAGTTCTTC. Protein product: CASSLLRGYNEQFF.

The chain recombines TRBV10-3 with TRBJ2-7, with 9 bases matching TRBD2. CDR3 length: 14 amino acids. The junction had 7 bases not matched to a gene; V was cut back by 6 bases and J by 4 bases. The germline CDR1 and CDR2 sequences are ENHRY and SYGVKD. CDR3 protein: CAISAIAGVYEQYF. CDR3 nucleotides: TGTGCCATCAGCGCTATAGCGGGGGTTTACGAGCAGTACTTC.

This clone was seen only once. The chain recombines TRBV18 with TRBJ2-7; no firm D call. CDR3 length: 13 amino acids. Germline V gives CDR1 KGHSH, CDR2 LQKENI. Trimming removed 0 bases from V and 6 bases from J, with 9 bases in between. DNA of the CDR3: TGTGCCAGCTCACCACCTGCCTCGGGCGAGCAGTACTTC. Residues: CASSPPASGEQYF.

This rearrangement joins TRBV19 to TRBJ2-2; D is ambiguous. Looked up from germline, CDR1 is LNHDA and CDR2 is SQIVND (reference sequence). Trimming took 2 bases from V and 6 from J, leaving 19 bases between them. The CDR3 is 17 residues long. The CDR3 here is CASSITAAAGFPGELFF. In DNA, the CDR3 is TGTGCCAGTAGTATAACTGCGGCGGCTGGGTTTCCCGGGGAGCTGTTTTTT.

This rearrangement joins TRBV27 to TRBJ1-2; 8 positions match TRBD1. V lost 0 bases and J lost 6; bases outside the gene matches: 9. The CDR3 extends over 16 amino acids. The germline V gene encodes CDR1 MNHEY and CDR2 SMNVEV (reference sequence). CDR3 amino acids: CASSLSRGVTGDGYTF. The CDR3 DNA sequence: TGTGCCAGCAGTTTATCTCGGGGTGTGACAGGGGATGGCTACACCTTC.

This chain links TRBV28 with TRBJ2-4; a possible D gene is TRBD2 (5 bases). Looked up from germline, CDR1 is MDHEN and CDR2 is SYDVKM. The CDR3 sequence is 15 residues long. The V gene lost 5 bases and the J gene lost 0 bases, with 11 bases spanning the gap. CDR3 DNA: TGTGCCAGCAGTCCACTAGAAGTAGCCAAAAACATTCAGTACTTC. It encodes CASSPLEVAKNIQYF.